This T cell receptor beta chain originates from a study of cytomegalovirus exposure and HLA in healthy donors. The CDR3 runs to 14 residues. The V and J ends lost 2 bases and 1 base respectively, with 8 bases between them. Germline CDR1 and CDR2: PRHDT and FYEKMQ (reference sequence). The method was immunoSEQ multiplex PCR; TCRdb's version includes in-frame clones alone and lacks a portion of them. This table holds about 120,000 clones, about 82% found once. V is TRBV13 and J is TRBJ1-1; D is undetermined. This TCR was recovered from a man aged 18 to 35 in good health and CMV-seronegative. The sequenced material came from PBMCs. The CDR3 DNA reads as TGTGCCAGCAGCTTAACCTTCAGGAACACTGAAGCTTTCTTT. It translates to CASSLTFRNTEAFF. Based on the CDR3 plus reference TRBV13 and TRBJ1-1, the full variable domain is AAGVIQSPRHLIKEKRETATLKCYPIPRHDTVYWYQQGPGQDPQFLISFYEKMQSDKGSIPDRFSAQQFSDYHSELNMSSLELGDSALYFCASSLTFRNTEAFFGQGTRLTVV.